A single sample is the source of the 7 T cell receptor beta chains below, sequenced in a study of shared clonotypes between healthy human individuals. Profiled with immunoSEQ multiplex PCR; TCRdb holds only in-frame clones, not every one. There are roughly 700,000 clones in the sample; about 74% occur only once, and around 1.6% lies in the top ten. Source material: memory CD4+ T cells sorted from blood. Subset meaning: CD45RA-negative fraction. The receptors shown here come from a woman in her 30s in good health.

The genes are TRBV7-6 and TRBJ1-3; no reliable D call. The CDR3 extends over 15 amino acids. Trimming removed 1 base at V and 0 bases at J, with 7 bases between. CDR1 is SGHVS, CDR2 FNYEAQ, per germline. CDR3 amino acids: CASSLGGGSGNTIYF. For the CDR3, the DNA is TGTGCCAGCAGCTTAGGTGGAGGCTCTGGAAACACCATATATTTT.

The V gene is TRBV4-1, the J gene TRBJ2-5; 10 bases are a match to TRBD1. In germline, CDR1 is MGHRA, CDR2 YSYEKL. The J segment lost 7 bases and the V segment lost 0 bases, leaving 8 bases of the junction unmatched. This CDR3 spans 16 amino acids. CDR3 in DNA: TGCGCCAGCAGCCAAGATGGACAGGGGGGGGTTCGGACCCAGTACTTC. Amino acid sequence: CASSQDGQGGVRTQYF.

This clone was observed once. V usage is TRBV4-1 and J usage is TRBJ2-1; no clear D gene. V shed 2 bases and J shed 10 bases, with 21 bases lying between them. CDR1 MGHRA and CDR2 YSYEKL come from the germline V gene. The CDR3 spans 16 residues. CDR3 protein: CASSQSTLGFAFEQFF. Written as DNA, the CDR3 is TGCGCCAGCAGCCAATCAACGCTTGGGTTCGCGTTCGAGCAGTTCTTC.

J is TRBJ2-6 and V is TRBV18, with a tentative D call TRBD1 (6 bases). This CDR3 is 16 amino acids long. Germline V gives CDR1 KGHSH, CDR2 LQKENI. V lost 8 bases and J 1 base, leaving 15 bases between the germline ends. CDR3 loop: CASLPQGGSGANVLTF. CDR3 DNA sequence: TGTGCCAGCCTACCACAGGGCGGATCTGGGGCCAACGTCCTGACTTTC. Supplemented by reference TRBV18 and TRBJ2-6, the full variable domain reads NAGVMQNPRHLVRRRGQEARLRCSPMKGHSHVYWYRQLPEEGLKFMVYLQKENIIDESGMPKERFSAEFPKEGPSILRIQQVVRGDSAAYFCASLPQGGSGANVLTFGAGSRLTVL.

J is TRBJ1-5 and V is TRBV7-8, with a weak D call TRBD1 (6 bases). Germline CDR1 is SGHVS and CDR2 is FQNEAQ. Trimming stripped 2 bases from V and 8 bases from J, with 13 bases between. The CDR3 has 14 residues. The CDR3 nucleotides read TGTGCCAGCAGCTTAACAGGGATAAGGGAGCCCCAGCATTTT. Protein product: CASSLTGIREPQHF.

The chain employs TRBV19 and TRBJ2-3; TRBD1 matches 9 bases. Germline CDR1 is LNHDA and CDR2 is SQIVND (reference sequence). CDR3 length: 14 residues. V lost 8 bases, J lost 4 bases, and 7 bases stayed unmatched. The CDR3 region has the DNA TGTGCCAGTGTTGGGGACAGGGTCGCAGATACGCAGTATTTT. Translation gives CASVGDRVADTQYF.

V gene TRBV7-8 combines with J gene TRBJ2-7; 8 nucleotides match TRBD2. With V trimmed by 5 bases and J by 2 bases, 8 bases remained unmatched. The CDR3 is made up of 15 amino acids. CDR1 and CDR2 from the germline V gene are SGHVS and FQNEAQ. CDR3: CASSRTSGSPYEQYF. CDR3 DNA: TGTGCCAGCAGCCGTACTAGCGGAAGCCCCTACGAGCAGTACTTC.